This T cell receptor (beta chain) was retrieved from a study of T cell responses to AZD1222 COVID-19 vaccine. The overall study: Pooled together were second doses at about 4 or about 12 weeks.

Study-wide points: Females outnumbered males among donors, who were mostly white British; clonal diversity was possibly underestimated. The study reported that nearly half of spike-specific TCRs target unmutated variant regions. Sampling that yielded the repertoires occurred only after the peak T cell response.

Note on this clone: Its antigen is unidentified.

Germline values: CDR1 GTSNPN, CDR2 SVGIG (reference sequence). The CDR3 extends over 17 amino acids. The V and J ends lost 1 base and 0 bases respectively, with 13 bases between them. Measured with immunoSEQ multiplex PCR; TCRdb has only the in-frame clones, and not every one. In the table there are over 65,000 clones, around 73% of which are singletons. The input for sequencing was peripheral blood, taken on day 0 of AZD1222 vaccination. The gene calls are TRBV30 and TRBJ2-6, with D perhaps TRBD2 (6 bases). This sequence originates from an adult in good health. CDR3 DNA sequence: TGTGCCTGGAGTGGTAGGGGACTTGGCTCTGGGGCCAACGTCCTGACTTTC. Amino acid sequence: CAWSGRGLGSGANVLTF.